A single sample gave rise to the 19 T cell receptor beta chains below, sequenced in a study of siplizumab effects on memory and regulatory T cells. TCRdb keeps only in-frame clones here, not all; method: immunoSEQ multiplex PCR. In the table there are some 46,000 clones, 85% to 95% of which are singletons. Sequenced: CD8+ T cells sorted from blood. All receptors derive from a human donor in good health.

The chain links TRBV4-2 to TRBJ2-2; the D gene is possibly TRBD2 (6 bases). Trimming pared 2 bases from V and 2 bases from J, leaving 12 bases between. Germline CDR1 LGHNA, CDR2 YNFKEQ. This CDR3 contains 16 residues. CDR3 protein: CASSQTSGTNTGELFF. CDR3 coding DNA: TGTGCCAGCAGCCAAACATCCGGGACTAACACCGGGGAGCTGTTTTTT.

The chain joins TRBV29-1 to TRBJ2-5, with D possibly called TRBD1 or TRBD2 (5 bases each). Germline V lookup: CDR1 SQVTM, CDR2 ANQGSEA. The V and J ends lost 4 bases and 3 bases respectively, with 9 bases between them. The CDR3 sequence is 12 residues long. CDR3 residues: CSVGDAEETQYF. CDR3 nucleotide sequence: TGCAGCGTTGGGGACGCAGAAGAGACCCAGTACTTC.

The chain joins TRBV27 to TRBJ2-1; D gene unclear. Trimming stripped 5 bases from V and 8 bases from J, with 16 bases between. The CDR3 totals 14 residues. Germline lookup yields CDR1 MNHEY and CDR2 SMNVEV (reference sequence). CDR3 in DNA: TGTGCCAGCAGTACCCTTAATATAGGCGATGAGCAGTTCTTC. Its translation: CASSTLNIGDEQFF.

The chain couples TRBV27 to TRBJ1-2; the D gene is possibly TRBD1 (5 bases). The germline CDR1 and CDR2 sequences are MNHEY and SMNVEV (reference sequence). V was clipped by 6 bases and J by 1 base, with 6 bases between them. The CDR3 covers 12 residues. CDR3 residues: CASRGGNYGYTF. The DNA for the CDR3 is TGTGCCAGCAGGGGGGGTAACTATGGCTACACCTTC.

The chain uses TRBV7-6 and TRBJ2-1; no definite D call. This CDR3 has 14 amino acids. Trimming stripped 1 base from V and 5 bases from J, with 9 bases between. CDR1 and CDR2 from the germline V gene are SGHVS and FNYEAQ. The CDR3, as DNA: TGTGCCAGCAGCTTAGGCCTAGAAGACAATGAGCAGTTCTTC. Its protein is CASSLGLEDNEQFF.

This clone has a single count. CDR3 in amino acids: CASSPGTQTYEQYF. CDR3 coding DNA: TGTGCCAGCAGCCCCGGGACACAGACCTACGAGCAGTACTTC. This rearrangement joins TRBV27 to TRBJ2-7; TRBD1 is a possible D gene (6 bases). The CDR3 runs 14 residues. Germline V gives CDR1 MNHEY, CDR2 SMNVEV (reference sequence). V lost 6 bases, J lost 2 bases, and 14 bases lay in between.

This chain links TRBV6-4 with TRBJ2-7; either TRBD1 or TRBD2 may supply D (5 bases each). Trimming pared 2 bases from V and 2 bases from J, leaving 13 bases between. The CDR3 consists of 15 residues. The germline CDR1 and CDR2 sequences are MRHNA and SNTAGT. The CDR3 DNA reads as TGTGCCAGCAGTGACACGGGGCAGGGAGCCTACGAGCAGTACTTC. It specifies CASSDTGQGAYEQYF.

The CDR3 DNA reads TGTGCCAACAGCGGTCGGACAGGCTGGACAGATACGCAGTATTTT. It translates to CANSGRTGWTDTQYF. This chain joins TRBV2 and TRBJ2-3, with 7 bases matching TRBD1. Germline assignment: CDR1 SNHLY and CDR2 FYNNEI. The trim removed 10 bases at V and 3 bases at J, leaving 13 bases unmatched. The CDR3 sequence is 15 residues long.

The genes are TRBV27 and TRBJ2-5; D is ambiguous. The CDR3 is 13 amino acids. The ends were cut back, 2 bases at V and 4 bases at J, with 8 bases in the middle. The germline gives CDR1 MNHEY, CDR2 SMNVEV (reference sequence). DNA of the CDR3: TGTGCCAGCAGTTTAAGATTATCAGAGACCCAGTACTTC. This gives the protein CASSLRLSETQYF.

This chain joins TRBV13 and TRBJ2-7; the D is unclear. Trimming took off 4 bases at V and 4 bases at J, with 17 bases between the two ends. Germline CDR1 PRHDT, CDR2 FYEKMQ (reference sequence). There are 15 residues in the CDR3. The CDR3 region is CASSSDRLPRYEQYF. CDR3 nucleotide sequence: TGTGCCAGCAGCTCAGATCGGCTCCCCCGGTACGAGCAGTACTTC.

The chain has TRBV2 and TRBJ2-7; tentative D call: TRBD2 (6 bases). Trimming took 6 bases from V and 0 from J, leaving 15 bases between them. Per germline, CDR1 SNHLY and CDR2 FYNNEI. The CDR3 is 15 amino acids. DNA of the CDR3: TGTGCCAGCAGGGTTAGCGGATATAACTCCTACGAGCAGTACTTC. It yields the protein CASRVSGYNSYEQYF.

The CDR3 DNA is TGTGCCAGCAGCAGTCCGGGACAGGCCCTCTCTGGGGCCAACGTCCTGACTTTC. Protein product: CASSSPGQALSGANVLTF. The gene calls are TRBV7-8 and TRBJ2-6, with TRBD1 matching over 8 bases. The CDR3 consists of 18 residues. Germline V gives CDR1 SGHVS, CDR2 FQNEAQ. With V trimmed by 5 bases and J by 0 bases, 9 bases remained unmatched.

The chain carries TRBV15 and TRBJ2-1; 8 positions agree with TRBD2. The CDR3 is made up of 15 amino acids. The V gene end was trimmed by 1 base and the J gene end by 6 bases; junction bases not matched to a gene: 5. Looked up from germline, CDR1 is LNHNV and CDR2 is YYDKDF (reference sequence). The CDR3 protein is CATSRGVREGNEQFF. CDR3 bases: TGTGCCACCAGCAGAGGGGTCCGGGAGGGCAATGAGCAGTTCTTC. The entire variable domain, with the rest obtained from reference TRBV15 and TRBJ2-1, is as follows: DAMVIQNPRYQVTQFGKPVTLSCSQTLNHNVMYWYQQKSSQAPKLLFHYYDKDFNNEADTPDNFQSRRPNTSFCFLDIRSPGLGDTAMYLCATSRGVREGNEQFFGPGTRLTVL.

This chain joins TRBV27 and TRBJ1-5; D perhaps matches TRBD1 (5 bases). The CDR3 spans 16 residues. The V end lost 0 bases, the J end lost 4 bases, and 13 bases lay between the germline ends. The germline V gene encodes CDR1 MNHEY and CDR2 SMNVEV (reference sequence). The CDR3 sequence is CASSLSWRQPNQPQHF. For the CDR3, the DNA is TGTGCCAGCAGTTTATCATGGAGACAGCCAAATCAGCCCCAGCATTTT.

The chain uses TRBV7-9 and TRBJ2-7, with a possible D match to TRBD1 (6 bases). The V and J ends lost 5 bases and 1 base respectively, with 15 bases between them. The CDR3 loop spans 15 amino acids. Germline CDR1 is SEHNR and CDR2 is FQNEAQ (reference sequence). Here the CDR3 DNA reads TGTGCCAGCAGCGGTGGACAGCTGATTTCCTACGAGCAGTACTTC. Translation: CASSGGQLISYEQYF.

This chain uses TRBV7-9 with TRBJ1-1; D gene unclear. The CDR3 covers 13 residues. Between the trimmed V and J ends, which lost 1 base and 1 base, there was a span of 4 bases. CDR1 and CDR2 (germline): SEHNR, FQNEAQ (reference sequence). CDR3 region: CASSLDQNTEAFF. CDR3 in DNA: TGTGCCAGCAGCTTAGACCAGAACACTGAAGCTTTCTTT. The whole variable domain, remainder taken from reference TRBV7-9 and TRBJ1-1, is DTGVSQNPRHKITKRGQNVTFRCDPISEHNRLYWYRQTLGQGPEFLTYFQNEAQLEKSRLLSDRFSAERPKGSFSTLEIQRTEQGDSAMYLCASSLDQNTEAFFGQGTRLTVV.

V and J are TRBV9 and TRBJ2-5, with 8 bases lining up with TRBD1. The CDR3 consists of 15 residues. CDR1 is SGDLS and CDR2 is YYNGEE in the germline V gene. The ends lost 2 bases at V and 4 bases at J; junction bases unmatched: 7. CDR3 nucleotide sequence: TGTGCCAGCAGCGTTGTAGGACAGGGATTAGAGACCCAGTACTTC. It is translated as CASSVVGQGLETQYF.

In this sample, this clone turned up a few times. This rearrangement joins TRBV4-1 to TRBJ1-1; D remains unclear. Trimming left V 0 bases short and J 4 bases short, with 9 bases between. In germline, CDR1 is MGHRA, CDR2 YSYEKL. The CDR3 consists of 14 residues. The CDR3 is CASSQDPVGTEAFF. The CDR3 DNA reads as TGCGCCAGCAGCCAAGATCCCGTCGGCACTGAAGCTTTCTTT.

This chain links TRBV2 with TRBJ2-3; possible D gene TRBD2, 6 bases. The CDR3 consists of 12 residues. Germline CDR1 is SNHLY and CDR2 is FYNNEI. The V and J ends lost 7 bases and 4 bases respectively, with 9 bases between them. The CDR3 reads CASTGEADTQYF. The CDR3 DNA sequence: TGTGCCAGCACCGGGGAGGCAGATACGCAGTATTTT.